Shown below are 30 T cell receptor beta chains from a single sample sequenced in a study of control samples from healthy donors and cancer patients (dated by TCRdb to the early 2020s). The library was obtained by the immunoSEQ multiplex PCR assay. Drawn from immuneACCESS, this table holds only the in-frame rearrangements with V and J called that TCRdb kept. Clones are partly lost; checked studies trace under half to an unresolved V gene and leave the rest unexplained. For this sample the table gives about 44,000 clones, of which more than 75% were detected only once. The top ten constitute roughly 10% of the sample. The sequencing input was PBMCs. Receptors originate from a woman aged 60-70 years with lung cancer.

J is TRBJ2-7 and V is TRBV28, with D possibly matching TRBD1 (5 bases). The CDR3 is made up of 14 amino acids. Between the trimmed V and J ends, which lost 2 bases and 4 bases, there was a span of 12 bases. CDR1 and CDR2 (germline): MDHEN, SYDVKM. The CDR3 nucleotides read TGTGCCAGCAGTTTAAATGGGGCCGGGTACGAGCAGTACTTC. This gives the protein CASSLNGAGYEQYF. Drawing the rest from reference TRBV28 and TRBJ2-7, the complete variable domain is DVKVTQSSRYLVKRTGEKVFLECVQDMDHENMFWYRQDPGLGLRLIYFSYDVKMKEKGDIPEGYSVSREKKERFSLILESASTNQTSMYLCASSLNGAGYEQYFGPGTRLTVT.

As regards this clone: The same CDR3 also results from other DNA sequences found in this sample. The V gene is TRBV12-3 or TRBV12-4, the J gene TRBJ1-1; weak D call: TRBD1 (5 bases). Trimming took off 3 bases at V and 1 base at J, with 6 bases between the two ends. The CDR3 spans 13 residues. The CDR3 reads CASSFGGNTEAFF. As DNA, the CDR3 is TGTGCCAGCAGTTTCGGGGGGAACACTGAAGCTTTCTTT.

This chain links TRBV6-5 with TRBJ2-7; D may be TRBD2 (6 bases). The germline V gene encodes CDR1 MNHEY and CDR2 SVGAGI. This CDR3 comprises 13 residues. V lost 8 bases, J lost 2 bases, and 13 bases lay in between. The CDR3 region is CASGSGWPYEQYF. The CDR3 DNA is TGTGCCAGCGGTAGCGGATGGCCCTACGAGCAGTACTTC.

The V gene is TRBV3-1 (or the pseudogene TRBV3-2), the J gene TRBJ1-2; 9 bases are a match to TRBD1. Germline V gene sequence: CDR1 LGHDT, CDR2 YNNKEL (reference sequence). Trimming removed 4 bases from V and 0 bases from J; junction bases left unmatched: 3. The CDR3 is 15 residues long. This chain's CDR3 is CASSRGTGTNYGYTF. CDR3 nucleotides: TGTGCCAGCAGCCGAGGGACAGGGACTAACTATGGCTACACCTTC.

This chain joins TRBV28 and TRBJ1-1; D perhaps matches TRBD1 (5 bases). Trimming pared 10 bases from V and 6 bases from J, leaving 21 bases between. The CDR3 consists of 14 residues. CDR1 MDHEN and CDR2 SYDVKM come from the germline V gene. The CDR3 DNA sequence: TGTGCCACCGGAGGGGACTATAGGTTTTCTGAAGCTTTCTTT. It codes for CATGGDYRFSEAFF.

The V and J genes are TRBV18 and TRBJ2-1; D is uncertain. The germline V gene encodes CDR1 KGHSH and CDR2 LQKENI. The V and J ends lost 5 bases and 0 bases respectively, with 17 bases between them. This CDR3 is 17 amino acids long. CDR3 region: CASSAKELWSSYNEQFF. The CDR3, as DNA: TGTGCCAGCTCAGCTAAAGAACTTTGGAGCTCCTACAATGAGCAGTTCTTC.

The chain couples TRBV28 to TRBJ2-7, with TRBD2 identical over 8 bases. The ends lost 2 bases at V and 4 bases at J; junction bases unmatched: 7. This CDR3 is 15 amino acids long. Per germline, CDR1 MDHEN and CDR2 SYDVKM. The DNA of the CDR3 is TGTGCCAGCAGTTTAACCGGGGGGGTTGGGTACGAGCAGTACTTC. Translated: CASSLTGGVGYEQYF.

CDR3 sequence: CATSDPSGDSTDTQYF. The DNA of the CDR3 is TGTGCCACCAGTGATCCCAGTGGAGATAGCACAGATACGCAGTATTTT. The V call is TRBV24-1, the J call TRBJ2-3, with D uncertain. The ends were cut back, 3 bases at V and 0 bases at J, with 12 bases in the middle. The CDR3 runs 16 residues. Looked up from germline, CDR1 is KGHDR and CDR2 is SFDVKD.

The rearrangement uses TRBV5-4 and TRBJ2-7, with D maybe TRBD2 (6 bases). The V gene lost 0 bases and the J gene lost 6 bases, with 22 bases spanning the gap. CDR3 length: 17 residues. Germline-derived CDR1 and CDR2 are SGHNT and YYREEE (reference sequence). CDR3 residues: CASSLDPDLVSGGEQYF. The CDR3, as DNA: TGTGCCAGCAGCTTGGATCCTGACCTTGTCTCCGGGGGCGAGCAGTACTTC.

This clone was seen only a few times. V is TRBV4-2 and J is TRBJ2-7; possibly TRBD2 for D (5 bases). Trimming left V 2 bases short and J 2 bases short, with 16 bases between. Germline values: CDR1 LGHNA, CDR2 YNFKEQ. The length of the CDR3 is 16 residues. The CDR3 nucleotides read TGTGCCAGCAGCCAATATTTCAGCGGTTTCACCTACGAGCAGTACTTC. This encodes CASSQYFSGFTYEQYF.

This clone was counted once. The CDR3 coding sequence is TGTGCCAGCAGGGCGACGCCTGAAGCTTTCTTT. Amino acid sequence: CASRATPEAFF. The chain joins TRBV12-3 or TRBV12-4 to TRBJ1-1; D gene uncertain. The CDR3 loop spans 11 amino acids. Trimming stripped 6 bases from V and 6 bases from J, with 8 bases between.

J is TRBJ2-5 and V is TRBV11-1; D gene unclear. The CDR3 extends over 14 amino acids. The V and J ends lost 2 bases and 0 bases respectively, with 7 bases between them. From germline, CDR1 is SGHAT and CDR2 FQDESV (reference sequence). In nucleotides, the CDR3 is TGTGCCAGCAGCTTACTGGGATACCAAGAGACCCAGTACTTC. Amino acid sequence: CASSLLGYQETQYF.

V is TRBV3-1 (or the pseudogene TRBV3-2) and J is TRBJ2-1; TRBD1 aligns across 7 bases. Germline V gene sequence: CDR1 LGHDT, CDR2 YNNKEL (reference sequence). CDR3 length: 14 amino acids. The trim removed 6 bases at V and 6 bases at J, leaving 8 bases unmatched. CDR3 bases: TGTGCCAGCAGACAGGGGCGGTTCTCCAATGAGCAGTTCTTC. As protein: CASRQGRFSNEQFF.

V is TRBV29-1 and J is TRBJ1-1; D gene ambiguous. CDR1 and CDR2 from the germline V gene are SQVTM and ANQGSEA. The germline V and J ends were trimmed by 2 bases and 0 bases, with 7 bases remaining between them. This CDR3 is built from 13 residues. The CDR3 sequence: CSVEPGLNTEAFF. The CDR3 DNA reads as TGCAGCGTTGAACCTGGGTTGAACACTGAAGCTTTCTTT.

V and J are TRBV13 and TRBJ2-1, with TRBD2 identical over 12 bases. The CDR3 has 16 amino acids. The V gene end was trimmed by 5 bases and the J gene end by 3 bases; junction bases not matched to a gene: 5. CDR1 and CDR2 (germline): PRHDT, FYEKMQ (reference sequence). The CDR3 reads CASSAGTSGFYNEQFF. The CDR3 region has the DNA TGTGCCAGCAGCGCGGGGACTAGCGGGTTCTACAATGAGCAGTTCTTC.

V gene TRBV5-6 combines with J gene TRBJ2-7; maybe TRBD2 (5 bases). The CDR3 consists of 12 residues. Germline V gene lookup returns CDR1 SGHDT and CDR2 YYEEEE. Trimming removed 5 bases at V and 5 bases at J, with 11 bases between. CDR3 amino acids: CASSRGIHEQYF. The CDR3 bases are TGTGCCAGCAGTAGAGGGATCCACGAGCAGTACTTC.

The CDR3 here is CASSPAGVETQYF. The DNA for the CDR3 is TGTGCCAGCAGTCCAGCGGGAGTGGAGACCCAGTACTTC. V gene TRBV12-3 or TRBV12-4 combines with J gene TRBJ2-5; TRBD2 aligns across 8 bases. The ends lost 5 bases at V and 5 bases at J; junction bases unmatched: 4. The CDR3 has 13 amino acids.

In its sample, this clone was seen once. The chain couples TRBV10-2 to TRBJ1-3, with 9 positions matching TRBD1. Germline trimming cut 9 bases from V and 6 bases from J; bases unmatched to any gene: 6. The germline V gene encodes CDR1 WSHSY and CDR2 SAAADI. The CDR3 spans 13 residues. The CDR3 DNA reads TGCGCCAGTACCGACAGGGGGGAAAACACCATATATTTT. Translating gives CASTDRGENTIYF.

This rearrangement joins TRBV15 to TRBJ1-5, with D unclear. The V and J ends lost 4 bases and 0 bases respectively, with 10 bases between them. This CDR3 comprises 15 residues. The V gene's germline CDR1 is LNHNV and CDR2 YYDKDF (reference sequence). CDR3 loop: CATSNWDASNQPQHF. The CDR3 DNA follows: TGTGCCACCAGCAATTGGGATGCTAGCAATCAGCCCCAGCATTTT. Supplemented by reference TRBV15 and TRBJ1-5, the full variable domain reads DAMVIQNPRYQVTQFGKPVTLSCSQTLNHNVMYWYQQKSSQAPKLLFHYYDKDFNNEADTPDNFQSRRPNTSFCFLDIRSPGLGDTAMYLCATSNWDASNQPQHFGDGTRLSIL.

The DNA for the CDR3 is TGTGCCAGCAGCCAAGTGACAGGGATCGAAGCTTTCTTT. It specifies CASSQVTGIEAFF. The rearrangement joins TRBV3-1 (or the pseudogene TRBV3-2) to TRBJ1-1; 7 nucleotides align to TRBD1. The J segment lost 8 bases and the V segment lost 1 base, leaving 4 bases of the junction unmatched. Germline CDR1 is LGHDT and CDR2 is YNNKEL (reference sequence). The CDR3 sequence is 13 residues long.

The chain has TRBV30 and TRBJ1-1; D is possibly TRBD1 (6 bases). Trimming took off 3 bases at V and 1 base at J, with 12 bases between the two ends. CDR3 length: 14 amino acids. In germline, CDR1 is GTSNPN, CDR2 SVGIG (reference sequence). The CDR3 loop is CAWSSGGENTEAFF. CDR3 coding DNA: TGTGCCTGGAGCAGCGGGGGCGAGAACACTGAAGCTTTCTTT.

This chain connects TRBV13 to TRBJ1-2, with D maybe TRBD1 (6 bases). Germline V CDR1 and CDR2: PRHDT, FYEKMQ (reference sequence). V shed 2 bases and J shed 6 bases, with 16 bases lying between them. The CDR3 has 15 residues. The CDR3 sequence is CASSLPSGGGDGYTF. As DNA, the CDR3 is TGTGCCAGCAGCTTACCGTCGGGGGGCGGGGATGGCTACACCTTC.

V usage is TRBV10-3 and J usage is TRBJ2-1; 12 nucleotides line up with TRBD2. Germline loops: CDR1 ENHRY, CDR2 SYGVKD. The ends lost 7 bases at V and 5 bases at J; junction bases unmatched: 12. The CDR3 has 17 amino acids. The CDR3: CAITPRLAGAKHNEQFF. CDR3 DNA sequence: TGTGCCATCACCCCCCGACTAGCGGGGGCCAAACACAATGAGCAGTTCTTC.

The table lists this clone with a count of one. This chain joins TRBV5-5 and TRBJ1-1, with TRBD1 matching 8 bases. Germline assignment: CDR1 SGHKS and CDR2 YYEKEE (reference sequence). The CDR3 has 16 residues. V lost 0 bases and J lost 3; bases outside the gene matches: 7. The CDR3 sequence is CASSLVPNRGDTEAFF. The CDR3, as DNA: TGTGCCAGCAGCTTGGTTCCCAACAGGGGGGACACTGAAGCTTTCTTT.

The rearrangement uses TRBV25-1 and TRBJ2-5; 7 bases fit TRBD2. CDR3 length equals 14 residues. CDR1 and CDR2 from the germline V gene are MGHDK and SYGVNS. J lost 2 bases, V lost 2 bases, and 2 bases had no gene match. The CDR3 sequence is CASSEAGVQETQYF. The CDR3 DNA sequence: TGTGCCAGCAGTGAAGCGGGAGTACAAGAGACCCAGTACTTC.

This sequence joins TRBV24-1 and TRBJ2-1; TRBD1 might be the D (6 bases). V was cut by 3 bases and J by 5 bases, with 10 bases left in between. Germline CDR1 reads KGHDR; CDR2 reads SFDVKD. The length of the CDR3 is 14 residues. CDR3 region: CATSDTGHNNEQFF. CDR3 DNA: TGTGCCACCAGTGATACGGGACACAACAATGAGCAGTTCTTC.

This sequence joins TRBV5-1 and TRBJ2-2; TRBD1 aligns across 10 bases. The CDR3 is 16 residues long. Germline CDR1 and CDR2: SGHRS and YFSETQ. Unmatched junction bases numbered 9, after V lost 4 bases and J lost 6 bases. CDR3 sequence reads: CASSPSGTGEPGELFF. The CDR3 bases are TGCGCCAGCAGCCCCTCCGGGACAGGGGAGCCCGGGGAGCTGTTTTTT.

The rearrangement links TRBV7-2 to TRBJ2-1; D is uncertain. The V gene's germline CDR1 is SGHTA and CDR2 FQGNSA. V was pared by 3 bases and J by 6 bases, with 12 bases between. This CDR3 has 14 amino acids. CDR3 in amino acids: CASSLGSAINEQFF. The CDR3 DNA is TGTGCCAGCAGCTTGGGATCGGCAATCAATGAGCAGTTCTTC.

The CDR3 spells CASNGGVSTEAFF. The CDR3 DNA reads as TGTGCCAGCAACGGGGGGGTTAGCACTGAAGCTTTCTTT. The chain is built from TRBV25-1 and TRBJ1-1; D perhaps matches TRBD1 (5 bases). In germline, CDR1 is MGHDK, CDR2 SYGVNS. Trimming pared 7 bases from V and 4 bases from J, leaving 13 bases between. The length of the CDR3 is 13 residues.

The rearrangement links TRBV4-1 to TRBJ1-6; TRBD1 agrees at 8 bases. From germline, CDR1 is MGHRA and CDR2 YSYEKL. V shed 1 base and J 7 bases; nucleotides not matched to a gene: 3. This CDR3 has 15 residues. The CDR3 DNA reads TGCGCCAGCAGCCAAGCGACAGGGGAAAATTCACCCCTCCACTTT. Translation gives CASSQATGENSPLHF.